Below are 25 T cell receptor beta chains sequenced from a single sample in a study of tumor-infiltrating lymphocytes in localized non-small cell lung cancer. Libraries were prepared by immunoSEQ multiplex PCR; TCRdb keeps only in-frame clonotypes and omits some of them. The sample carries 10,000 to 13,000 clones, approximately 86% recorded once. The material sequenced was uninvolved lung tissue not adjacent to the tumor. The origin of the receptors is a human donor with non-small cell lung cancer.

The chain is built from TRBV6-6 and TRBJ2-2; D not certain. CDR3 length equals 13 residues. V lost 2 bases to trimming and J lost 9 bases, with 10 bases between them. Germline-derived CDR1 and CDR2 are MNHNY and SVGAGI (reference sequence). As DNA, the CDR3 is TGTGCCAGCAGTTACGTGGGCCCCCGGGAGCTGTTTTTT. Residues: CASSYVGPRELFF.

The chain combines TRBV6-5 with TRBJ2-1; D is possibly TRBD2 (5 bases). This CDR3 comprises 13 residues. Germline values: CDR1 MNHEY, CDR2 SVGAGI. Deletions cut 6 bases from V and 2 bases from J, with 8 bases between. CDR3 sequence reads: CASSRGTYNEQFF. The DNA of the CDR3 is TGTGCCAGCAGCCGAGGGACCTACAATGAGCAGTTCTTC.

The V call is TRBV11-2, the J call TRBJ2-2; 7 bases align to TRBD1. Germline trimming cut 5 bases from V and 1 base from J; bases unmatched to any gene: 13. Germline V gene lookup returns CDR1 SGHAT and CDR2 FQNNGV. The CDR3 is made up of 18 amino acids. For the CDR3, the DNA is TGTGCCAGCAGCCCCCTCCCCGGGGACAGCCGGAACACCGGGGAGCTGTTTTTT. It translates to CASSPLPGDSRNTGELFF.

Here the CDR3 reads CASSYGNGRGSNEQYF. The CDR3 DNA reads TGTGCCAGCAGTTACGGGAACGGCAGGGGGAGCAACGAGCAGTACTTC. The genes are TRBV6-5 and TRBJ2-7, with 7 nucleotides matching TRBD1. This CDR3 is built from 16 residues. CDR1 MNHEY and CDR2 SVGAGI come from the germline V gene. Trimming removed 2 bases from V and 5 bases from J; junction bases left unmatched: 12.

This chain connects TRBV5-5 to TRBJ2-1; the match to TRBD2 covers 9 bases. The germline V gene encodes CDR1 SGHKS and CDR2 YYEKEE (reference sequence). With 0 bases clipped from V and 6 bases from J, the junction kept 4 bases outside the gene matches. This CDR3 is built from 15 residues. This CDR3 reads CASSLASGGSNEQFF. The CDR3 DNA is TGTGCCAGCAGCTTGGCGAGCGGGGGGTCCAATGAGCAGTTCTTC.

V usage is TRBV7-8 and J usage is TRBJ1-1, with D maybe TRBD1 (5 bases). V was pared by 5 bases and J by 2 bases, with 12 bases between. Looked up from germline, CDR1 is SGHVS and CDR2 is FQNEAQ. This CDR3 has 14 residues. The DNA for the CDR3 is TGTGCCAGCAGCGGGGGTGGGCGAAACACTGAAGCTTTCTTT. It codes for CASSGGGRNTEAFF.

The chain recombines TRBV7-2 with TRBJ1-2; a possible D gene is TRBD1 (5 bases). The V end was cut by 1 base, the J end by 8 bases, with 11 bases between. CDR3 length equals 13 residues. Germline values: CDR1 SGHTA, CDR2 FQGNSA. The CDR3 loop reads CASSLGRVDGYTF. DNA for the CDR3: TGTGCCAGCAGCTTAGGCAGGGTGGACGGCTACACCTTC.

In DNA form, the CDR3 reads TGTGCCAGCAGCCGGCGCTTCGCAGATACGCAGTATTTT. Its protein is CASSRRFADTQYF. This chain uses TRBV5-4 with TRBJ2-3; D gene ambiguous. The germline CDR1 and CDR2 sequences are SGHNT and YYREEE (reference sequence). Trimming took off 4 bases at V and 4 bases at J, with 10 bases between the two ends. The CDR3 extends over 13 amino acids. Using reference TRBV5-4 and TRBJ2-3 for the parts outside the CDR3, the full variable domain is ETGVTQSPTHLIKTRGQQVTLRCSSQSGHNTVSWYQQALGQGPQFIFQYYREEENGRGNFPPRFSGLQFPNYSSELNVNALELDDSALYLCASSRRFADTQYFGPGTRLTVL.

The genes are TRBV7-2 and TRBJ2-3, with 7 bases matching TRBD1. The CDR3 runs 18 residues. V gave up 5 bases and J gave up 1 base; unmatched junction bases: 15. CDR1 is SGHTA, CDR2 FQGNSA, per germline. As DNA, the CDR3 is TGTGCCAGCAGCCACGACAGGGTTGGTTCCTGGGGCACAGATACGCAGTATTTT. It specifies CASSHDRVGSWGTDTQYF.

The V gene is TRBV7-3, the J gene TRBJ2-3, with 9 nucleotides matching TRBD1. The V gene's germline CDR1 is SGHTA and CDR2 FQGTGA. The CDR3 is 15 residues long. Trimming took 4 bases from V and 3 from J; bases not matched to a gene: 5. The CDR3 DNA is TGTGCCAGCAGCTCTGGACAGGGGAGGACAGATACGCAGTATTTT. The encoded protein is CASSSGQGRTDTQYF.

The rearrangement joins TRBV6-6 to TRBJ2-2; no firm D call. The V end was cut by 5 bases, the J end by 2 bases, with 6 bases between. This CDR3 comprises 13 residues. CDR1 is MNHNY, CDR2 SVGAGI, per germline (reference sequence). In DNA, the CDR3 is TGTGCCAGCAGTAAACAAAACACCGGGGAGCTGTTTTTT. Its translation is CASSKQNTGELFF.

The genes are TRBV5-1 and TRBJ1-2; TRBD1 might be the D (5 bases). V lost 1 base, J lost 3 bases, and 10 bases lay in between. Germline V gene sequence: CDR1 SGHRS, CDR2 YFSETQ. This CDR3 is built from 14 residues. CDR3 loop: CASSLTRRDYGYTF. The DNA for the CDR3 is TGCGCCAGCAGCTTGACTCGCAGGGACTATGGCTACACCTTC.

This chain links TRBV5-6 with TRBJ1-5; D perhaps matches TRBD1 (6 bases). The ends were cut back, 3 bases at V and 4 bases at J, with 14 bases in the middle. In germline, CDR1 is SGHDT, CDR2 YYEEEE. The CDR3 is 15 amino acids. The CDR3 loop reads CASSYLGAPNQPQHF. DNA of the CDR3: TGTGCCAGCAGCTACCTGGGGGCCCCTAATCAGCCCCAGCATTTT.

The genes are TRBV11-2 and TRBJ1-1; D uncertain. V shed 1 base and J shed 4 bases, with 16 bases lying between them. The CDR3 sequence is 16 residues long. Germline CDR1 reads SGHAT; CDR2 reads FQNNGV. In nucleotides, the CDR3 is TGTGCCAGCAGCTTAGTAATGGGTGAGAGGTTCACTGAAGCTTTCTTT. Amino acid sequence: CASSLVMGERFTEAFF.

This chain joins TRBV5-4 and TRBJ2-3; the match to TRBD1 covers 10 bases. V trimming: 4 bases; J trimming: 3 bases; junction bases outside the gene matches: 5. The length of the CDR3 is 15 residues. Germline loops: CDR1 SGHNT, CDR2 YYREEE (reference sequence). CDR3 protein: CASSRPGQGTDTQYF. The DNA of the CDR3 is TGTGCCAGCAGCCGCCCGGGACAGGGGACAGATACGCAGTATTTT.

The chain has TRBV7-2 and TRBJ1-2; no definite D call. The germline V gene has CDR1 SGHTA and CDR2 FQGNSA. The CDR3 runs to 13 residues. Deletions cut 3 bases from V and 1 base from J, with 6 bases between. CDR3 nucleotide sequence: TGTGCCAGCAGCTTTGGGATTAACTATGGCTACACCTTC. Protein sequence: CASSFGINYGYTF.

This chain connects TRBV27 to TRBJ2-5; no definite D call. Trimming pared 3 bases from V and 2 bases from J, leaving 10 bases between. Germline assignment: CDR1 MNHEY and CDR2 SMNVEV (reference sequence). The length of the CDR3 is 14 residues. The CDR3 sequence: CASSFRATQETQYF. The CDR3 DNA sequence: TGTGCCAGCAGTTTTAGGGCCACACAAGAGACCCAGTACTTC.

This chain uses TRBV7-9 with TRBJ2-4; tentative D call: TRBD1 (5 bases). The length of the CDR3 is 13 residues. Trimming pared 5 bases from V and 8 bases from J, leaving 13 bases between. Germline V gene sequence: CDR1 SEHNR, CDR2 FQNEAQ (reference sequence). Here the CDR3 DNA reads TGTGCCAGCAGCCTGGGGCCAATTGACATTCAGTACTTC. Protein: CASSLGPIDIQYF.

The genes are TRBV10-1 and TRBJ1-1; a possible D gene is TRBD1 (6 bases). Germline V gene sequence: CDR1 WNHNN, CDR2 SYGVQD (reference sequence). CDR3 length: 17 amino acids. The germline V and J ends were trimmed by 5 bases and 4 bases, with 23 bases remaining between them. The CDR3 loop reads CASSFDRRLVGGTEAFF. The DNA for the CDR3 is TGCGCCAGCAGTTTCGACAGGAGGCTCGTTGGGGGCACTGAAGCTTTCTTT.

The chain combines TRBV14 with TRBJ1-2; possible D gene TRBD1, 6 bases. The length of the CDR3 is 14 residues. CDR1 and CDR2 (germline): SGHDN, FVKESK. V lost 4 bases and J 0 bases, leaving 9 bases between the germline ends. CDR3 loop: CASSPGGANYGYTF. The DNA of the CDR3 is TGTGCCAGCAGCCCCGGGGGCGCTAACTATGGCTACACCTTC.

The chain has TRBV2 and TRBJ2-5; D may be TRBD2 (6 bases). Germline lookup yields CDR1 SNHLY and CDR2 FYNNEI. The V and J ends lost 6 bases and 11 bases respectively, with 19 bases between them. The CDR3 totals 13 residues. CDR3 sequence reads: CASSGKWGDEQYF. Here the CDR3 DNA reads TGTGCCAGCAGCGGGAAATGGGGGGATGAGCAGTACTTC. Combining the CDR3 with reference TRBV2 and TRBJ2-5 gives the whole variable domain EPEVTQTPSHQVTQMGQEVILRCVPISNHLYFYWYRQILGQKVEFLVSFYNNEISEKSEIFDDQFSVERPDGSNFTLKIRSTKLEDSAMYFCASSGKWGDEQYFGPGTRLLVL.

The chain recombines TRBV4-2 with TRBJ2-6, with unresolved D. CDR1 is LGHNA and CDR2 is YNFKEQ in the germline V gene. Trimming removed 4 bases at V and 0 bases at J, with 10 bases between. The CDR3 consists of 16 residues. CDR3 sequence: CASSRALDSGANVLTF. CDR3 nucleotide sequence: TGTGCCAGCAGCCGTGCTTTGGACTCTGGGGCCAACGTCCTGACTTTC.

This chain joins TRBV6-5 and TRBJ2-7; TRBD1 aligns across 7 bases. The CDR3 runs 15 residues. Germline V gene data show CDR1 as MNHEY and CDR2 as SVGAGI. V was pared by 5 bases and J by 3 bases, with 10 bases of the junction left unmatched. CDR3 loop: CASSTYLTGRYEQYF. As DNA, the CDR3 is TGTGCCAGCAGTACCTACCTGACAGGGCGCTACGAGCAGTACTTC.

This clone was observed a single time. V and J are TRBV2 and TRBJ1-4; the D gene is possibly TRBD1 (5 bases). CDR1 and CDR2 (germline): SNHLY, FYNNEI. The CDR3 has 13 amino acids. Between the trimmed V and J ends, which lost 7 bases and 8 bases, there was a span of 14 bases. This chain's CDR3 is CASTLGAWEKLFF. For the CDR3, the DNA is TGTGCCAGCACTCTTGGGGCCTGGGAAAAACTGTTTTTT.

This chain joins TRBV5-1 and TRBJ2-6; a possible D gene is TRBD2 (5 bases). Germline CDR1 SGHRS, CDR2 YFSETQ. V was clipped by 1 base and J by 4 bases, with 9 bases between them. The CDR3 is made up of 15 amino acids. The CDR3 bases are TGCGCCAGCAGCTTGACGGGGTCGGGGGCCAACGTCCTGACTTTC. Translating gives CASSLTGSGANVLTF.